The 25 T cell receptor beta chains listed next were all sequenced from one sample in a study of T cells after yellow fever vaccination. TCRdb fed the 5' RACE reads into MiXCR, producing one record per CDR3 protein. Here the sample spans about 260,000 distinct CDR3 sequences, 3.6% being singletons. The sample in question was PBMCs, obtained 15 days after the yellow fever booster vaccination. The receptors stem from a man aged 18 to 30 who received the YFV17D yellow fever vaccine.

This clonotype was counted at least ten times. This chain links TRBV7-8 with TRBJ1-1; no definite D call. The germline V gene has CDR1 SGHVS and CDR2 FQNEAQ. V was cut by 1 base and J by 1 base, with 7 bases left in between. The CDR3 has 14 residues. The CDR3 reads CASSLGIRNTEAFF. CDR3 sequence (DNA): TGTGCCAGCAGCTTAGGCATAAGGAACACTGAAGCTTTCTTT.

At least ten counts were recorded for this clonotype. This chain joins TRBV28 and TRBJ2-7, with D tentatively TRBD2 (6 bases). This CDR3 spans 13 amino acids. Deletions cut 3 bases from V and 7 bases from J, with 13 bases between. Germline V CDR1 and CDR2: MDHEN, SYDVKM. CDR3 residues: CASSFAWRGEQYF. In DNA, the CDR3 is TGTGCCAGCAGTTTCGCCTGGCGGGGAGAGCAGTACTTC.

This clonotype occurred many times. The rearrangement links TRBV7-8 to TRBJ2-1, with D possibly matching TRBD2 (6 bases). The CDR3 runs 14 residues. Germline assignment: CDR1 SGHVS and CDR2 FQNEAQ. The germline V and J ends were trimmed by 5 bases and 8 bases, with 16 bases remaining between them. For the CDR3, the DNA is TGTGCCAGCAGCCTAACCTTGGGAGGAGATGAGCAGTTCTTC. Translation: CASSLTLGGDEQFF.

This clonotype was picked up many times. The genes are TRBV5-1 and TRBJ2-3, with no clear D. Germline V lookup: CDR1 SGHRS, CDR2 YFSETQ. Trimming took off 0 bases at V and 3 bases at J, with 2 bases between the two ends. The CDR3 is 12 residues long. Written as DNA, the CDR3 is TGCGCCAGCAGCTTGGAAACAGATACGCAGTATTTT. Translating it yields CASSLETDTQYF.

Ten or more counts support this clonotype. The CDR3 sequence is CASSATGDSNQPQHF. The CDR3 DNA reads TGTGCCAGCAGCGCGACAGGGGATAGCAATCAGCCCCAGCATTTT. The chain uses TRBV2 and TRBJ1-5; 8 positions agree with TRBD1. CDR1 SNHLY and CDR2 FYNNEI come from the germline V gene. CDR3 length equals 15 residues. V lost 6 bases to trimming and J lost 0 bases; unmatched junction nucleotides: 4.

This clonotype was found many times. This chain connects TRBV20-1 to TRBJ1-1; D is perhaps TRBD1 (5 bases). V was shortened by 0 bases and J by 1 base, with 9 bases between the two germline ends. The germline CDR1 and CDR2 sequences are DFQATT and SNEGSKA (reference sequence). The CDR3 covers 14 residues. The CDR3 nucleotides read TGCAGTGCTAGAGATCGGGGCAGGAACACTGAAGCTTTCTTT. Protein sequence: CSARDRGRNTEAFF.

In this sample, this clonotype turned up many times. The chain has TRBV7-2 and TRBJ2-3, with D perhaps matching TRBD1 (6 bases). Trimming removed 5 bases at V and 0 bases at J, with 24 bases between. This CDR3 contains 19 residues. The V gene's germline CDR1 is SGHTA and CDR2 FQGNSA. The CDR3 loop reads CASSKLSGTPPFSTDTQYF. The CDR3 DNA sequence: TGTGCCAGCAGCAAGCTAAGTGGGACACCCCCATTTAGCACAGATACGCAGTATTTT.

This clonotype was counted many times. The chain uses TRBV7-7 and TRBJ2-5; 8 nucleotides agree with TRBD2. Germline V lookup: CDR1 SSHAT, CDR2 FNYEAQ (reference sequence). The CDR3 covers 15 residues. The J segment lost 5 bases and the V segment lost 7 bases, leaving 12 bases of the junction unmatched. The CDR3 region has the DNA TGTGCCAGCACCCCCTCCGGGGGGGTATGGGAGACCCAGTACTTC. Its translation: CASTPSGGVWETQYF.

This clonotype has at least ten counts. This chain connects TRBV20-1 to TRBJ1-1; no clear D. Germline V gene lookup returns CDR1 DFQATT and CDR2 SNEGSKA (reference sequence). This CDR3 contains 10 residues. The CDR3 nucleotides read TGCGGGGTATTTCGTACTGAAGCTTTCTTT. Translation: CGVFRTEAFF.

This clonotype has at least ten counts. The V call is TRBV12-3 or TRBV12-4, the J call TRBJ1-5; 7 bases agree with TRBD1. Losses at the gene ends were 3 bases for V and 5 bases for J; bases not matched to a gene: 1. CDR3 length equals 13 residues. The CDR3 protein is CASSFDRDQPQHF. CDR3 DNA sequence: TGTGCCAGCAGTTTTGACAGGGATCAGCCCCAGCATTTT.

The table lists this clonotype with many counts. This chain joins TRBV5-1 and TRBJ1-6; 10 nucleotides agree with TRBD1. The J segment lost 9 bases and the V segment lost 2 bases, leaving 5 bases of the junction unmatched. Germline V gives CDR1 SGHRS, CDR2 YFSETQ. The CDR3 runs to 15 residues. The CDR3 bases are TGCGCCAGCAGCTTAGGGGACAGGGGTTTTTCACCCCTCCACTTT. This codes for CASSLGDRGFSPLHF.

This clonotype was detected many times. The V gene is TRBV27, the J gene TRBJ1-6; D call uncertain. Trimming removed 4 bases at V and 8 bases at J, with 6 bases between. The germline V gene has CDR1 MNHEY and CDR2 SMNVEV (reference sequence). The CDR3 runs 12 residues. The CDR3 protein is CASSSSHSPLHF. The CDR3 DNA reads TGTGCCAGCAGTTCATCACATTCACCCCTCCACTTT.

The sample holds many counts of this clonotype. The rearrangement joins TRBV4-3 to TRBJ2-3, with 11 bases that match TRBD2. The CDR3 totals 17 residues. Germline V gives CDR1 LGHNA, CDR2 YSLEER. The J segment lost 4 bases and the V segment lost 1 base, leaving 7 bases of the junction unmatched. DNA for the CDR3: TGCGCCAGCAGCCAAGGCATAGCGGGGGGGCCATCAGATACGCAGTATTTT. Protein sequence: CASSQGIAGGPSDTQYF.

The table lists this clonotype with many counts. The rearrangement uses TRBV12-3 or TRBV12-4 and TRBJ1-2, with 9 bases fitting TRBD1. There are 15 residues in the CDR3. The ends lost 6 bases at V and 5 bases at J; junction bases unmatched: 10. The CDR3 protein is CASSIGTGGRYGYTF. CDR3 sequence (DNA): TGTGCCAGCAGCATAGGTACAGGGGGCCGGTATGGCTACACCTTC.

The V and J genes are TRBV7-2 and TRBJ1-3, with D unclear. V was clipped by 5 bases and J by 0 bases, with 17 bases between them. Per the germline V gene, CDR1 is SGHTA and CDR2 is FQGNSA. This CDR3 contains 17 residues. CDR3 sequence reads: CASSHSWAPSSGNTIYF. The CDR3 DNA reads TGTGCCAGCAGCCATTCCTGGGCCCCAAGCTCTGGAAACACCATATATTTT. Based on the CDR3 plus reference TRBV7-2 and TRBJ1-3, the full variable domain is GAGVSQSPSNKVTEKGKDVELRCDPISGHTALYWYRQSLGQGLEFLIYFQGNSAPDKSGLPSDRFSAERTGGSVSTLTIQRTQQEDSAVYLCASSHSWAPSSGNTIYFGEGSWLTVV.

This clonotype occurred many times. The chain has TRBV5-4 and TRBJ2-5; a weak D match, TRBD1 (6 bases). The CDR3 is made up of 14 amino acids. V was clipped by 3 bases and J by 4 bases, with 13 bases between them. In germline, CDR1 is SGHNT, CDR2 YYREEE (reference sequence). The CDR3 nucleotides read TGTGCCAGCAGCTCCCCGACAGGCGGAGAGACCCAGTACTTC. It specifies CASSSPTGGETQYF.

This clonotype was seen at least ten times. The chain combines TRBV4-2 with TRBJ2-5, with TRBD2 identical over 8 bases. V dropped 4 bases and J dropped 3; count of bases not matched to a gene: 7. This CDR3 region has 15 residues. The germline gives CDR1 LGHNA, CDR2 YNFKEQ. CDR3 in amino acids: CASSPLSAGEETQYF. The CDR3 DNA reads as TGTGCCAGCAGCCCTCTGTCAGCGGGGGAAGAGACCCAGTACTTC.

This clonotype came up many times. The chain is built from TRBV5-1 and TRBJ2-5, with 8 bases identical to TRBD2. The V gene end was trimmed by 0 bases and the J gene end by 5 bases; junction bases not matched to a gene: 12. CDR1 and CDR2 from the germline V gene are SGHRS and YFSETQ. The CDR3 runs 17 residues. CDR3 sequence reads: CASSLGYEIAGIETQYF. CDR3 DNA sequence: TGCGCCAGCAGCTTGGGTTATGAAATAGCGGGGATCGAGACCCAGTACTTC.

This clonotype was seen many times. This rearrangement joins TRBV29-1 to TRBJ1-1; no definite D call. Trimming took off 6 bases at V and 0 bases at J, with 11 bases between the two ends. Germline lookup yields CDR1 SQVTM and CDR2 ANQGSEA. CDR3 length: 13 amino acids. The CDR3 region is CSVAGLMNTEAFF. The DNA of the CDR3 is TGCAGCGTCGCAGGCCTAATGAACACTGAAGCTTTCTTT.

Ten or more counts support this clonotype. The rearrangement joins TRBV7-9 to TRBJ1-6, with D perhaps TRBD1 (5 bases). CDR1 and CDR2 (germline): SEHNR, FQNEAQ (reference sequence). This CDR3 has 15 residues. Trimming removed 4 bases at V and 7 bases at J, with 14 bases between. Here the CDR3 reads CASSSEGAENSPLHF. The DNA for the CDR3 is TGTGCCAGCAGCTCGGAAGGGGCCGAGAATTCACCCCTCCACTTT.

This clonotype was seen ten or more times. The chain carries TRBV7-2 and TRBJ2-7; a possible D gene is TRBD2 (5 bases). V lost 5 bases, J lost 6 bases, and 14 bases lay in between. This CDR3 is built from 13 residues. Germline V gives CDR1 SGHTA, CDR2 FQGNSA. CDR3 amino acids: CASSPQPRGEQYV. Written as DNA, the CDR3 is TGTGCCAGCAGCCCACAACCACGGGGCGAGCAGTACGTC.

The sample holds many counts of this clonotype. The gene calls are TRBV5-6 and TRBJ1-6; D not resolved. Trimming took 0 bases from V and 10 from J, leaving 5 bases between them. Looked up from germline, CDR1 is SGHDT and CDR2 is YYEEEE. The length of the CDR3 is 12 residues. CDR3 sequence reads: CASSLGSSPLHF. As DNA, the CDR3 is TGTGCCAGCAGCTTGGGCAGCTCACCCCTCCACTTT.

This clonotype showed up many times. The gene calls are TRBV6-1 and TRBJ1-5, with TRBD1 identical over 7 bases. Germline loops: CDR1 MNHNS, CDR2 SASEGT. CDR3 length equals 16 residues. After removal of 3 bases from V and 2 bases from J, the junction contained 7 bases not matched to a gene. This CDR3 is CASSDRQGWGNQPQHF. In nucleotides, the CDR3 is TGTGCCAGCAGTGATAGACAGGGTTGGGGCAATCAGCCCCAGCATTTT.

This clonotype has a count of ten or more. The chain carries TRBV7-2 and TRBJ2-1; 13 nucleotides match TRBD2. Germline CDR1 reads SGHTA; CDR2 reads FQGNSA. The ends lost 6 bases at V and 3 bases at J; junction bases unmatched: 5. The CDR3 has 16 residues. The CDR3 sequence: CASRSRLAGGYNEQFF. The DNA of the CDR3 is TGTGCCAGCAGATCTCGACTAGCGGGGGGCTACAATGAGCAGTTCTTC.

In this sample, this clonotype turned up many times. CDR3 sequence (DNA): TGCGCCAGCAGCCCATTAGCGGGGGGGCACAATGAGCAGTTCTTC. Amino acids: CASSPLAGGHNEQFF. The chain joins TRBV5-1 to TRBJ2-1, with 11 bases fitting TRBD2. V dropped 4 bases and J dropped 5; count of bases not matched to a gene: 5. There are 15 residues in the CDR3. Germline CDR1 reads SGHRS; CDR2 reads YFSETQ.